The sequence of this T cell receptor beta chain was determined in a study of cytomegalovirus exposure and HLA in healthy donors. Overall study findings and caveats: Among the most significant clusters, several appeared linked to common viral pathogens in a later analysis. TCR beta V- and J-gene trimming, according to a later analysis, was linked to a missense DCLRE1C variant.

Trimming shortened V by 4 bases and J by 10 bases, and 22 bases separated the two germline ends. CDR3 length equals 16 residues. Germline V CDR1 and CDR2: LNHDA, SQIVND (reference sequence). This clone was detected only a few times. Its specificity is not known. PCR involved 60 Vbeta and 13 Jbeta primers. The table came from immunoSEQ multiplex PCR; TCRdb's copy has only in-frame clones and leaves some out. This table has some 110,000 clones, 75% to 80% appearing once. It was healthy bone marrow donors who served as donors. J is TRBJ1-4 and V is TRBV19; a weak D match, TRBD1 (5 bases). The source material was PBMCs. The TCR was taken from a man between 35 and 55 years old in good health and CMV-seronegative. In nucleotides, the CDR3 is TGTGCCAGTAGTAGGGGTGAGGCAGGGCGGTCTGGAAAACTGTTTTTT. This codes for CASSRGEAGRSGKLFF.